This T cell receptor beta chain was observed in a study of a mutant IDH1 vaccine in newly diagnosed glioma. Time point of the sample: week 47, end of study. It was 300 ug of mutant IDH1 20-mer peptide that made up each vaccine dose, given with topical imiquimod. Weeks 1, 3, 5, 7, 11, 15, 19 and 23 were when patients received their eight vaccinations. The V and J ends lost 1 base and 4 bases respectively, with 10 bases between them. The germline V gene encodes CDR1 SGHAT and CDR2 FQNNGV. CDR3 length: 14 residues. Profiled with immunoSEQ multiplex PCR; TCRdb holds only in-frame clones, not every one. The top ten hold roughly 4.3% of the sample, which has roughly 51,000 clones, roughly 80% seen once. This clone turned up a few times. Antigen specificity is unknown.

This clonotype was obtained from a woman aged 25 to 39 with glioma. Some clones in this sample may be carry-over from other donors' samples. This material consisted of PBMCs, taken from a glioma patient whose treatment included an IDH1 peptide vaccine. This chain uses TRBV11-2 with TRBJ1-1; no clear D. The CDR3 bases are TGTGCCAGCAGCTTAGGAGGGTTGCGCACTGAAGCTTTCTTT. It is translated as CASSLGGLRTEAFF.